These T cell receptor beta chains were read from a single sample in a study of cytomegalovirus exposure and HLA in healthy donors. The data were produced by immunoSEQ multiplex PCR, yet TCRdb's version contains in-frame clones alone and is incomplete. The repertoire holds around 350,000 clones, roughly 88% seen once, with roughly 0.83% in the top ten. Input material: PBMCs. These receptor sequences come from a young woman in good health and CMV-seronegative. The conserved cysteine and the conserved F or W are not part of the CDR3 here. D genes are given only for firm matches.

cdr3_aa: ASTEDGSSYNEQF
v_call: TRBV7-9
d_call: -
j_call: TRBJ2-1

cdr3_aa: ASSWDGQGEAF
v_call: TRBV5-1
d_call: TRBD1
j_call: TRBJ1-1

cdr3_aa: ASSHRSGRGHNEQF
v_call: TRBV4-1
d_call: TRBD2
j_call: TRBJ2-1

cdr3_aa: ASSSPGQRETQY
v_call: TRBV13
d_call: TRBD1
j_call: TRBJ2-5

cdr3_aa: ASSESPKPQETQY
v_call: TRBV2
d_call: -
j_call: TRBJ2-5

cdr3_aa: ASSLQGLTATNEKLF
v_call: TRBV7-9
d_call: -
j_call: TRBJ1-4

cdr3_aa: ASSLSQGIPGDT
v_call: TRBV28
d_call: -
j_call: TRBJ1-2

cdr3_aa: ASSWTSYSTDTQY
v_call: TRBV5-1
d_call: -
j_call: TRBJ2-3

cdr3_aa: ASSIGAVGRGGEAF
v_call: TRBV19
d_call: TRBD1
j_call: TRBJ1-1

cdr3_aa: ASSLKVGRMSSYNEQF
v_call: TRBV11-2
d_call: -
j_call: TRBJ2-1

cdr3_aa: ASSLVGTSGREQF
v_call: TRBV7-9
d_call: TRBD2
j_call: TRBJ2-1

cdr3_aa: ASGAPASGRLTDTQY
v_call: TRBV5-1
d_call: TRBD2
j_call: TRBJ2-3

cdr3_aa: ASSLGSGQAGGEQF
v_call: TRBV7-9
d_call: TRBD1
j_call: TRBJ2-1

cdr3_aa: ASSPPGTSGGREQF
v_call: TRBV5-1
d_call: TRBD2
j_call: TRBJ2-1

cdr3_aa: ASRAGTSGRAKLEQF
v_call: TRBV10-2
d_call: TRBD2
j_call: TRBJ2-1

cdr3_aa: ASSRQGKETQY
v_call: TRBV18
d_call: TRBD1
j_call: TRBJ2-5

cdr3_aa: AWSVLGGRYEQY
v_call: TRBV30
d_call: -
j_call: TRBJ2-7

cdr3_aa: ASRRLAGGTEQY
v_call: TRBV2
d_call: TRBD2
j_call: TRBJ2-7

cdr3_aa: ASSPDTLNTEAF
v_call: TRBV14
d_call: -
j_call: TRBJ1-1

cdr3_aa: ASRDQTGVNTQY
v_call: TRBV27
d_call: -
j_call: TRBJ2-3

cdr3_aa: ASSLVGTGGLAF
v_call: TRBV5-6
d_call: TRBD1
j_call: TRBJ1-1

cdr3_aa: ASSPRPPYNYGYT
v_call: TRBV19
d_call: -
j_call: TRBJ1-2

cdr3_aa: ASSLPRQELNSPLH
v_call: TRBV5-1
d_call: -
j_call: TRBJ1-6

cdr3_aa: ASSLAPSGGNNEQF
v_call: TRBV5-1
d_call: TRBD2
j_call: TRBJ2-1

cdr3_aa: ATRTGGSWETQY
v_call: TRBV15
d_call: TRBD1
j_call: TRBJ2-5

cdr3_aa: ASSSGQGAMNTEAF
v_call: TRBV27
d_call: TRBD1
j_call: TRBJ1-1

cdr3_aa: ASSPGTATYNEQF
v_call: TRBV27
d_call: TRBD1
j_call: TRBJ2-1

cdr3_aa: ASSQTTFGGNTEAF
v_call: TRBV5-1
d_call: -
j_call: TRBJ1-1

cdr3_aa: ASSSGTSGRDYEQY
v_call: TRBV5-1
d_call: TRBD2
j_call: TRBJ2-7

cdr3_aa: ASSRSYEQY
v_call: TRBV6-5
d_call: -
j_call: TRBJ2-7

cdr3_aa: ASSVYGTSGVYEQY
v_call: TRBV9
d_call: TRBD2
j_call: TRBJ2-7

cdr3_aa: ASSYQTAYEQY
v_call: TRBV5-1
d_call: -
j_call: TRBJ2-7

cdr3_aa: ASSLGRDSGLDEQY
v_call: TRBV5-4
d_call: -
j_call: TRBJ2-7

cdr3_aa: ASSMRGGVNEKLF
v_call: TRBV28
d_call: TRBD1
j_call: TRBJ1-4

cdr3_aa: ASSPSGDNEQF
v_call: TRBV7-9
d_call: -
j_call: TRBJ2-1

cdr3_aa: ASSTTGVVQPQH
v_call: TRBV6-5
d_call: TRBD1
j_call: TRBJ1-5

cdr3_aa: ASESQGAPGYGYT
v_call: TRBV2
d_call: TRBD1
j_call: TRBJ1-2

cdr3_aa: AWSPPGLRTNIQY
v_call: TRBV30
d_call: -
j_call: TRBJ2-4

cdr3_aa: ASSLAENNEQF
v_call: TRBV7-6
d_call: -
j_call: TRBJ2-1

cdr3_aa: ASSSDRGPGNTIY
v_call: TRBV7-6
d_call: TRBD1
j_call: TRBJ1-3

cdr3_aa: ASSAQGVVTEAF
v_call: TRBV6-1
d_call: -
j_call: TRBJ1-1

cdr3_aa: ASSQTWTSGSYEQY
v_call: TRBV4-1
d_call: TRBD2
j_call: TRBJ2-7

cdr3_aa: ASSPLEGETQY
v_call: TRBV18
d_call: -
j_call: TRBJ2-5

cdr3_aa: ASSFSDRGTYSNQPQH
v_call: TRBV7-2
d_call: TRBD1
j_call: TRBJ1-5

cdr3_aa: ASSIDRGHYGYT
v_call: TRBV19
d_call: TRBD1
j_call: TRBJ1-2